This T cell receptor beta chain was retrieved from a study of Ad26.COV2.S vaccination and SARS-CoV-2 variants. V was trimmed by 6 bases and J by 7 bases, leaving 24 bases between them. This CDR3 region has 17 residues. Germline CDR1 MNHNS, CDR2 SASEGT. The treatment is: around 19 received Ad26.COV2.S at low or high dose, single or two shots; roughly 5 received placebo; per-sample allocation not given. Vaccine and placebo recipients were sampled on day 63 after the first injection. The table came from immunoSEQ multiplex PCR; TCRdb's copy has only in-frame clones and leaves some out. The table includes 410,000 or so clones, 80% to 95% detected once.

The receptor's source is a person between 18 and 60 years old who received the Ad26.COV2.S COVID-19 vaccine or a placebo. Sequences were derived from peripheral blood, sampled in a trial of Ad26.COV2.S vaccine versus placebo. The V call is TRBV6-1, the J call TRBJ2-2, with D uncertain. CDR3 DNA: TGTGCCAGCAGAGAACCGGGTTGGCACCCGAAGGGCGGGGAGCTGTTTTTT. It translates to CASREPGWHPKGGELFF.